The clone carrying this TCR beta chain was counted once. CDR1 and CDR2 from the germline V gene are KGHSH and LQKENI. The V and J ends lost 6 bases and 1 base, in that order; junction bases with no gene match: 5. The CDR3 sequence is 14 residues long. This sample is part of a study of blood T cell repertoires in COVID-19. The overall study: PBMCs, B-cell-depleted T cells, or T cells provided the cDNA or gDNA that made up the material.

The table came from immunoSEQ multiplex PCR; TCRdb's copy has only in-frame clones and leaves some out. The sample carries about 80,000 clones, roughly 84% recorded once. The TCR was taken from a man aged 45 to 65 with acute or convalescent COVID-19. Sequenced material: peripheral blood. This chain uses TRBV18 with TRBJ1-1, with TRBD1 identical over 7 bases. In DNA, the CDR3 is TGTGCCAGCTCTCCTTCAGGGGGGAACACTGAAGCTTTCTTT. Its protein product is CASSPSGGNTEAFF.